This T cell receptor (beta chain) was captured in a study of blood T cell repertoires in COVID-19. The wider study: Both acute and convalescent COVID-19 samples were obtained from the United States, Italy and Spain. From T cells, B-cell-depleted T cells, or PBMCs came the material, which was cDNA or gDNA.

Recovery meant two consecutive negative NP/OP PCR tests, professional clearance, or resolved symptoms. The CDR3 has 15 residues. Germline V gives CDR1 MNHEY, CDR2 SMNVEV (reference sequence). The junction had 10 bases not matched to a gene; V was cut back by 6 bases and J by 5 bases. This clone was seen a few times. Per the original data handling: Amplification of reference gene primers provided the estimated nucleated cell counts. Using immunoSEQ multiplex PCR, the repertoire was profiled, and TCRdb retains in-frame clones only, with some absent. Clone size and the V and J calls come from that table; the DNA yielded D and trimming. The table lists about 100,000 clones, about 86% of them singletons, with 2% to 3% in the top ten.

The clonotype originates from a woman in her forties or fifties who had recovered from COVID-19. The chain employs TRBV27 and TRBJ1-5; 7 bases line up with TRBD1. Source material: PBMCs or T cells enriched from blood (not recorded which). Here the CDR3 DNA reads TGTGCCAGCAGATCGTACGTAGGGGGCGATCAGCCCCAGCATTTT. Protein product: CASRSYVGGDQPQHF.